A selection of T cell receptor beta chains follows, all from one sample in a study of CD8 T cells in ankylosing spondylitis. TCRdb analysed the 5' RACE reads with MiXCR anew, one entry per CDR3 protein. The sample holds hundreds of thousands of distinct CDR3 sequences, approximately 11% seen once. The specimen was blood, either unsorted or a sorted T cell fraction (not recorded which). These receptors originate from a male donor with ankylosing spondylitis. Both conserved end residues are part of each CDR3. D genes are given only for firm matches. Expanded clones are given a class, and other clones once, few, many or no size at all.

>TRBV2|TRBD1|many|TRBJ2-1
TGTGCCAGCAAGGTTGGGACAGGTAGGGCCTACAATGAGCAGTTCTTC
CASKVGTGRAYNEQFF
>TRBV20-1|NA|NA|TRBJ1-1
TGCAGTGCCCGAGGGGGTTCCCCGCCGGCTTTCTTT
CSARGGSPPAFF
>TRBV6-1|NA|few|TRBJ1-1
TGTGCCAAATACCGGGACACCTGGAACACTGAAGCTTTCTTT
CAKYRDTWNTEAFF
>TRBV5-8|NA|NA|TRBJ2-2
TGTGCCAGCGGACGGAGATTCACCGGGGAGCTGTTTTTT
CASGRRFTGELFF
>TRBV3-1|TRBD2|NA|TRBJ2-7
TGTGCCAGCACCCGCGGGACTAGCCTTTCTGGACGCTCCTACGAGCAGTACTTC
CASTRGTSLSGRSYEQYF
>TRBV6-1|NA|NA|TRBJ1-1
TGTGCCAGCACCCCCCCGGGGGCGCGCCCTGAAGCTTTCTTT
CASTPPGARPEAFF
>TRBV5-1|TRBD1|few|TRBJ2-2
TGCGCCAGCAGCTCTACCGGGACAGGGGCCAACACCGGGGAGCTGTTTTTT
CASSSTGTGANTGELFF
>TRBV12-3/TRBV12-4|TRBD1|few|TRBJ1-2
TGTGCCAGCAGGTTGACAGGGGGGTACGGCTACACCTTC
CASRLTGGYGYTF
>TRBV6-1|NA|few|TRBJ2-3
TGTGCCAGCAGTCCAAGCAGACAGCTCCTGTCGGATACGCAGTATTTT
CASSPSRQLLSDTQYF
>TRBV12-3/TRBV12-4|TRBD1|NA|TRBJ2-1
TGTGCCAGCAGTCAGGGACAGTTACAGTTCTTC
CASSQGQLQFF
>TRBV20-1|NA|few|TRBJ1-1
TGCAGTGCTAGTCGGCCGGGACTAACCGTTAACACTGAAGCTTTCTTT
CSASRPGLTVNTEAFF
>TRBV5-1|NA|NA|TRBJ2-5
TGCGCCAGCAGCAATCAGGGGGGTGAGACCCAGTACTTC
CASSNQGGETQYF
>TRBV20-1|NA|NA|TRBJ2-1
TGCAGTGCTGCCAGGGGTTCCTACAATGAGCAGTTCTTC
CSAARGSYNEQFF
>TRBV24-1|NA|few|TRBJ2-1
TGTGCCACCAGTGACCAGCGGGACATCGATGAGCAGTTCTTC
CATSDQRDIDEQFF
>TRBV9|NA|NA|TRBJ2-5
TGTGCCAGCAGCCCGACAGGAGAGGTCCAGACCCAGTACTTC
CASSPTGEVQTQYF
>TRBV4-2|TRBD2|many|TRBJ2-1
TGTGCCAGCAGCCCTAGACTAGCGGGTTACAATGAGCAGTTCTTC
CASSPRLAGYNEQFF
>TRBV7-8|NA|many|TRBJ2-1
TGTGCCAGCAGCACCCGAAGGTGGGAAATGGATGAGCAGTTCTTC
CASSTRRWEMDEQFF
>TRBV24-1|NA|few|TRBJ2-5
TGTGCCACCGGGGACGGAGGATTGGAGACCCAGTACTTC
CATGDGGLETQYF
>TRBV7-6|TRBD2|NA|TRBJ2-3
TGTGCCAGCAGCTTAGGGGGGACTAGTCCCCCAGATACGCAGTATTTT
CASSLGGTSPPDTQYF
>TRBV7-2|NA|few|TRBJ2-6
TGTGCCAGCAGCTTAAGACCCTCTGGGGCCAACGTCCTGACTTTC
CASSLRPSGANVLTF
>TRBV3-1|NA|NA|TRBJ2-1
TGTGCCAGCAGCCAAGACAGGGGGGGCACGAATGAGCAGTTCTTC
CASSQDRGGTNEQFF
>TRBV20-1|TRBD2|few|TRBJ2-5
TGCAGTGCTAGCCCACCAGCGGGAGGAGAGACCCAGTACTTC
CSASPPAGGETQYF
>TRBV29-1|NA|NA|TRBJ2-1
TGCAGCGTTGTGGGGGAGACTGCGAACGATGAGCAGTTCTTC
CSVVGETANDEQFF
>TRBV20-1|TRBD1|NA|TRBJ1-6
TGCAGTGCCCCTAGGGACAGCAATTCACCCCTCCACTTT
CSAPRDSNSPLHF
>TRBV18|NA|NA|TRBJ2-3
TGTGCCAGCTCACCGCAGAGGGCCACGCAGTATTTT
CASSPQRATQYF
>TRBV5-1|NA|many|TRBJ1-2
TGCGCCAGCAGCTTGGCTGGGTTCGACTATGGCTACACCTTC
CASSLAGFDYGYTF
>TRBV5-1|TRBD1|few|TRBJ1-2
TGCGCCAGCAGCCTCGACAGGGGGTCATACTATGGCTACACCTTC
CASSLDRGSYYGYTF
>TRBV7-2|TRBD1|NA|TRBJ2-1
TGTGCCAGCAGGGACCGGGACAGGGGGGTCTATGAGCAGTTCTTC
CASRDRDRGVYEQFF
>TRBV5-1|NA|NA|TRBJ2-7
TGCGCCAGCAGACAGGGACTTGGGGTGTACGAGCAGTACTTC
CASRQGLGVYEQYF
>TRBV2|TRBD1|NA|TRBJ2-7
TGTGCCAGCAGACTATTGACAGGGGTTGACGAGCAGTACTTC
CASRLLTGVDEQYF
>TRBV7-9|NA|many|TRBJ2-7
TGTGCCAGCAGCTTACAACAGATCTCCTACGAGCAGTACTTC
CASSLQQISYEQYF
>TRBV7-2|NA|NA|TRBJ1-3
TGTGCCAGCAGCTTAGTTGCCGATGTGGACACCATATATTTT
CASSLVADVDTIYF
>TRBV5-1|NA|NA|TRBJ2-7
TGCGCCAGCAGCTTGGTCGGGGATTTCTACGAGCAGTACTTC
CASSLVGDFYEQYF
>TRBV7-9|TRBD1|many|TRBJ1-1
TGTGCCAGCAGCCTTCGGGACAGGGGATTTGAAGCTTTCTTT
CASSLRDRGFEAFF
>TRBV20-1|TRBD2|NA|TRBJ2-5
TGCAGTGCTAGAGTGGGGGGGCAAGAGACCCAGTACTTC
CSARVGGQETQYF
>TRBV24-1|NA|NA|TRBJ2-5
TGTGCCACCAGTGATGCGGGAGAGACCCAGTACTTC
CATSDAGETQYF
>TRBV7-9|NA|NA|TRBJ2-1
TGTGCCAGCAGCTTGGGGGTCAGCGTTAGCTCCTACAATGAGCAGTTCTTC
CASSLGVSVSSYNEQFF
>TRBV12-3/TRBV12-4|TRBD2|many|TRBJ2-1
TGTGCCAGCATCCCCAGACTAGCGGGAGTTGAGCAGTTCTTC
CASIPRLAGVEQFF
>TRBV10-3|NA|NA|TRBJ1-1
TGTGCCATCAGTGGGTTGAGCATAGCCACTGAAGCTCTCTTT
CAISGLSIATEALF
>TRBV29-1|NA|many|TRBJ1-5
TGCAGCGTTTCAGAGCAGAGGGGCAATCAGCCCCAGCATTTT
CSVSEQRGNQPQHF
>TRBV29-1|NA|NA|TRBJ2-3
TGCAGCGTTGCCGACACCGCCCCTGGAGATACGCAGTATTTT
CSVADTAPGDTQYF
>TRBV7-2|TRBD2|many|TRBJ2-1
TGTGCCAGCAGCTTAGTTAAGGGACTAGCGGGAGGCTATGAGCAGTTCTTC
CASSLVKGLAGGYEQFF
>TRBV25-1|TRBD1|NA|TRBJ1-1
TGTGCCAGCAGTGAAGGGGACAGGGAGATTATGAACACTGAAGCTTTCTTT
CASSEGDREIMNTEAFF
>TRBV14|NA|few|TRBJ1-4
TGTGCCAGCAGCCAAGGACAGTATAATGAAAAACTGTTTTTT
CASSQGQYNEKLFF
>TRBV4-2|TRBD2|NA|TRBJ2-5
TGTGCCAGCAGCCAAGAGTCCCAGCGGGAGTGGGAGACCCAGTACTTC
CASSQESQREWETQYF
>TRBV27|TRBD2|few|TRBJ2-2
TGTGCCAGCAGTTTAGCGGGGAGGGGCGGGGAGCTGTTTTTT
CASSLAGRGGELFF
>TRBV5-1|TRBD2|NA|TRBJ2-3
TGCGCCAGCAGCGTCCCTTTAGCGGGAGGGTCAGATACGCAGTATTTT
CASSVPLAGGSDTQYF
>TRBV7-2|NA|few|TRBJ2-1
TGTGCCAGCAGCTCGTTCCATGAGCAGTTCTTC
CASSSFHEQFF
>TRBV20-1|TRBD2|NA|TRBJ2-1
TGCAGTGCTGGTCGGGGAGGGAGGGCTTGGAACAATGAGCAGTTCTTC
CSAGRGGRAWNNEQFF
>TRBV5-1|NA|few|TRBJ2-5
TGCGCCAGCAGCTTGGGGTCCACGCAAGAGACCCAGTACTTC
CASSLGSTQETQYF
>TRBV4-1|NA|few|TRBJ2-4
TGCGCCAGCAGCCAAGTAGGTCGGGCTAGCCTAAACATTCAGTACTTC
CASSQVGRASLNIQYF